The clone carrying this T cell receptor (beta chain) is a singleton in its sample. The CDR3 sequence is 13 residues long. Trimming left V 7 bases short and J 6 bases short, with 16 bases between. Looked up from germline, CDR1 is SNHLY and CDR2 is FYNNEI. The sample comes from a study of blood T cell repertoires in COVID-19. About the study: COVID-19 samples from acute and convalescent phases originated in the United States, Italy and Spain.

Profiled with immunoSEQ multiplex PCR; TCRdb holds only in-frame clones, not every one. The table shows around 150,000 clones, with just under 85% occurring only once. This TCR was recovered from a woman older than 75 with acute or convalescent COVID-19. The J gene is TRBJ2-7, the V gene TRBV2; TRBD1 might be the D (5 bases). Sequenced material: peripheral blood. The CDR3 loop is CASKEYRGGEQYF. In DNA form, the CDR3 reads TGTGCCAGCAAGGAGTATAGGGGCGGCGAGCAGTACTTC.